The text below deals with one T cell receptor beta chain. Its specificity is not known. The CDR3 sequence is 15 residues long. The ends were cut back, 2 bases at V and 6 bases at J, with 15 bases in the middle. CDR1 and CDR2 (germline): MNHEY, SVGAGI. The PCR made use of 60 Vbeta and 13 Jbeta primers. Generated by immunoSEQ multiplex PCR, the TCRdb table keeps only in-frame clones and is missing some. The top ten clones hold approximately 2.4% of a sample with 95,000 to 110,000 clones, less than 85% of them seen once. The data originate from a study of cytomegalovirus exposure and HLA in healthy donors. Overall study results and limits: Among donors in an Asian-associated ancestry cluster, a later analysis reportedly found fewer N-insertions than the approximately 700-donor mean. The majority of CMV-associated TCR beta chains were reported as apparently HLA-restricted in a later analysis.

This clonotype originated in a man between 18 and 35 years old in good health and CMV-seronegative. The material sequenced was PBMCs. V usage is TRBV6-5 and J usage is TRBJ2-3, with D uncertain. CDR3 residues: CASSYAWAPEDTQYF. CDR3 DNA sequence: TGTGCCAGCAGTTACGCGTGGGCCCCCGAGGATACGCAGTATTTT.